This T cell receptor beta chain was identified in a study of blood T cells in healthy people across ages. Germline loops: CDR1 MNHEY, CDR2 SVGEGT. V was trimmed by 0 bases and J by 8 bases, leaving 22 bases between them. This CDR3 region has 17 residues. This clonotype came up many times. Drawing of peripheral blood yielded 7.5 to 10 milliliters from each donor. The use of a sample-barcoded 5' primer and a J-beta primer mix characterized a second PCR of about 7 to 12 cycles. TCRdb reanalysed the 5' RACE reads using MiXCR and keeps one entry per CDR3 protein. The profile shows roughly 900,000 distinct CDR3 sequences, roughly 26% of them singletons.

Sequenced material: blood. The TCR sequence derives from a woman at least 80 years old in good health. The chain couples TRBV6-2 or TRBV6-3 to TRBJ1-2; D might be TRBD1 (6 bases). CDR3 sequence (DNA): TGTGCCAGCAGTTACTCTGGAGGGGGAGCGGTCCTTGGAGGCTACACCTTC. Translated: CASSYSGGGAVLGGYTF.